This T cell receptor (beta chain) was retrieved from a study of T cells in Graves' hyperthyroidism and ophthalmopathy. Regarding the study as a whole: Model output signaled ophthalmopathy a median about seven months ahead of onset.

This clonotype was recorded at least ten times. What it binds is not known. RNA transcripts gave rise to amplified TCR beta CDR3 regions. The study used the HTBI primer set for a first-round RT-PCR of the TCR CDR3. TCRdb passed the multiplex PCR reads through MiXCR, listing each CDR3 protein once. The data contain 250,000 or so distinct CDR3 sequences, over 12% of them singletons. CDR3 length: 16 residues. V lost 5 bases and J lost 3; bases outside the gene matches: 8. Germline V gene data show CDR1 as MDHEN and CDR2 as SYDVKM. The J gene is TRBJ2-7, the V gene TRBV28, with 12 bases aligning to TRBD1. Specimen: blood. This sequence originates from a woman aged 45 to 65 with Graves' hyperthyroidism that later progressed to Graves' ophthalmopathy. The CDR3 sequence is CASSTPGQGAFYEQYF. DNA of the CDR3: TGTGCCAGCAGTACACCGGGACAGGGGGCCTTCTACGAGCAGTACTTC.